This TCR beta chain was found in a study of T cells after yellow fever vaccination. TCRdb reanalysed the 5' RACE reads using MiXCR and keeps one entry per CDR3 protein. The sample shows approximately 550,000 distinct CDR3 sequences, 15% to 20% of them seen only once. This CDR3 has 14 residues. Germline loops: CDR1 SNHLY, CDR2 FYNNEI. V was cut by 10 bases and J by 5 bases, with 20 bases left in between. The input for sequencing was PBMCs, taken 15 days after the yellow fever booster vaccination. The source is a man aged 25 to 45 who received the YFV17D yellow fever vaccine. The gene calls are TRBV2 and TRBJ2-5, with D tentatively TRBD1 (6 bases). CDR3 in DNA: TGTGCCACCCACACGAGGGCAGGGGTGGAGACCCAGTACTTC. Amino acids: CATHTRAGVETQYF.